The rows below give T cell receptor beta chains drawn from one sample of a study of blood T cells in healthy people across ages. TCRdb re-analysed the 5' RACE reads in MiXCR, keeping a single row per CDR3 protein. The sample records approximately 800,000 distinct CDR3 sequences, around a quarter being singletons. These same records also appear under a second study, on T cells of mothers and their children.

The sequenced sample consisted of blood. These receptor sequences come from a boy between 10 and 17 years old in good health. CDR3s leave out the opening cysteine and the closing phenylalanine or tryptophan.

V: TRBV6-6
length: 13
J: TRBJ1-5
CDR3: ASTRDRVSNQPQH

V: TRBV6-5
length: 12
J: TRBJ1-4
CDR3: ASGLDSENEKLF

V: TRBV4-1
length: 15
J: TRBJ2-1
CDR3: ASSQDASGEHYNEQF

V: TRBV4-1
length: 12
J: TRBJ1-1
CDR3: ASSQRTEPTGAF

V: TRBV4-1
length: 13
J: TRBJ2-1
CDR3: ASSQTGGRYNEQF

V: TRBV27
length: 12
J: TRBJ1-4
CDR3: ASSLGTGHEKLF

V: TRBV7-9
length: 12
J: TRBJ2-5
CDR3: ASSHPQGRETQY

V: TRBV7-9
length: 14
J: NA
CDR3: ASSPRGVAGVYEQY

V: TRBV7-2
length: 14
J: TRBJ2-1
CDR3: ASTLVGTSGYNEQF

V: TRBV5-4
length: 10
J: TRBJ2-1
CDR3: ASSSGTFEQF

V: TRBV20-1
length: 10
J: TRBJ2-5
CDR3: SARDLWETQY

V: TRBV7-2
length: 12
J: TRBJ1-1
CDR3: ASSLGNRFTEAF

V: TRBV5-6
length: 12
J: TRBJ2-3
CDR3: ASSRTASTDTQY

V: TRBV18
length: 13
J: TRBJ2-2
CDR3: ASREQGAVTGELF

V: TRBV7-8
length: 15
J: TRBJ2-3
CDR3: ASSLEWGVWSTDTQY

V: TRBV5-1
length: 14
J: TRBJ2-5
CDR3: ASGPSRREPEETQY

V: TRBV20-1
length: 15
J: TRBJ1-4
CDR3: SARGVGQGILEEKLF

V: TRBV2
length: 12
J: TRBJ1-1
CDR3: ASRDEGGNTEAF

V: TRBV2
length: 10
J: TRBJ2-2
CDR3: ASTLNTGELF

V: TRBV5-1
length: 11
J: TRBJ1-1
CDR3: ASSLLDDTEAF

V: TRBV5-1
length: 15
J: TRBJ2-2
CDR3: ASSRDFPTGNTGELF

V: TRBV4-3
length: 11
J: TRBJ2-7
CDR3: ASSQLTGYEQY

V: TRBV25-1
length: 16
J: TRBJ2-3
CDR3: ASRPHHAGTSGRDTQY

V: TRBV7-2
length: 13
J: NA
CDR3: ASSSLTVAGYEQY

V: TRBV18
length: 15
J: TRBJ2-1
CDR3: ASSPRSLAGLYNEQF

V: TRBV7-8
length: 14
J: TRBJ2-3
CDR3: ASSPYDRVGTDTQY

V: TRBV25-1
length: 10
J: TRBJ1-6
CDR3: ATRTENSPLH

V: TRBV20-1
length: 13
J: TRBJ2-7
CDR3: SAPEGGGPSYEQY

V: TRBV25-1
length: 12
J: TRBJ1-1
CDR3: AGSVLSGNTEAF

V: TRBV7-2
length: 14
J: TRBJ2-1
CDR3: ASSQRGLAFYNEQF

V: TRBV6-2/TRBV6-3
length: 10
J: NA
CDR3: ASRGDYYEQY

V: TRBV6-5
length: 11
J: TRBJ2-7
CDR3: ASSRTGTDEQY

V: TRBV7-9
length: 12
J: TRBJ2-7
CDR3: ASSLFRGIDEQY

V: TRBV2
length: 16
J: TRBJ1-1
CDR3: ASSEQGQAGAMNTEAF

V: TRBV25-1
length: 13
J: TRBJ1-1
CDR3: ASSEDTTGKTEAF

V: TRBV7-9
length: 14
J: TRBJ2-5
CDR3: ASSLGPQGTRETQY

V: TRBV20-1
length: 10
J: TRBJ2-1
CDR3: SAERSGDEQF

V: TRBV4-2
length: 14
J: TRBJ2-1
CDR3: ASSRTGLAGQNEQF

V: TRBV6-5
length: 13
J: TRBJ2-5
CDR3: ASSRMGQGGETQY

V: TRBV2
length: 12
J: TRBJ1-1
CDR3: ASSEGTPPVGAF

V: TRBV28
length: 13
J: NA
CDR3: ASSLSGRALDEQF

V: TRBV9
length: 12
J: TRBJ1-1
CDR3: ASSEGGGRTEAF

V: TRBV5-1
length: 13
J: NA
CDR3: ASSATSGLLATQY

V: TRBV7-2
length: 11
J: TRBJ2-7
CDR3: ASSLEQSYEQY

V: TRBV5-1
length: 11
J: TRBJ1-6
CDR3: ASRPTGDSPLH

V: TRBV4-3
length: 15
J: TRBJ2-3
CDR3: ASSQRSSTGYQDTQY

V: TRBV29-1
length: 10
J: TRBJ2-7
CDR3: SVVTGSYEQY

V: TRBV7-9
length: 10
J: TRBJ2-5
CDR3: ASSLDRDAQY

V: TRBV20-1
length: 12
J: TRBJ2-3
CDR3: SARDEFGADTQY

V: TRBV21-1
length: 14
J: TRBJ1-4
CDR3: ASSKGRGEKREKLF

V: TRBV29-1
length: 12
J: TRBJ2-3
CDR3: SVEGRDGYQTQY

V: TRBV5-6
length: 13
J: TRBJ2-5
CDR3: ASSLGGLQQETQY

V: TRBV5-1
length: 10
J: TRBJ2-5
CDR3: ASSLEGRREN

V: TRBV6-5
length: 11
J: TRBJ1-3
CDR3: ASSQQGAYTIY

V: TRBV29-1
length: 10
J: TRBJ2-7
CDR3: SGGRSYYEQY

V: TRBV7-8
length: 13
J: TRBJ2-5
CDR3: ASSSQRLAQETQY

V: TRBV20-1
length: 12
J: NA
CDR3: GARAAGQIYEQY